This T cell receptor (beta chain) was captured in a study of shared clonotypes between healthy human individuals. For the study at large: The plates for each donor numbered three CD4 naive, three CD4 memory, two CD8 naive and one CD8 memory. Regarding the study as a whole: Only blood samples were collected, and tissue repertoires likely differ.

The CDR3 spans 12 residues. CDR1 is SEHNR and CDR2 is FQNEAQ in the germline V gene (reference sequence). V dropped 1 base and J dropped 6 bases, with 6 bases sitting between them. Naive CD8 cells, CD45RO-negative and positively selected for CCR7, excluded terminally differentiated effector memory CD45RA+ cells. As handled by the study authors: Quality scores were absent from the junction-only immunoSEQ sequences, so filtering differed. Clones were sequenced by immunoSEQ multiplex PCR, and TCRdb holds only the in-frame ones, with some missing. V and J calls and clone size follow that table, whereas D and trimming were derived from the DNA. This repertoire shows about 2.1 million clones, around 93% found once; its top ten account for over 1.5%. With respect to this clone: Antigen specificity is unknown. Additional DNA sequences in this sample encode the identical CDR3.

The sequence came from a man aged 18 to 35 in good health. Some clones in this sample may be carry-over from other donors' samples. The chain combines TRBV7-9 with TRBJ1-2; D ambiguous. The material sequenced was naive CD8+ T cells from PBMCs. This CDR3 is CASSLDGDGYTF. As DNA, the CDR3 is TGTGCCAGCAGCTTAGATGGGGATGGCTACACCTTC.